This TCR beta chain is drawn from a study of CD8 T cells in ankylosing spondylitis. Study-level points and caveats: Earlier authors reported some of these motif variants in reactive arthritis synovial fluid and blood. Disease-linked clones proved CD8+ and comparatively uncommon in peripheral blood. Apparently characteristic of ankylosing spondylitis blood was a TCR beta motif (about eight highly homologous variants).

MiXCR was run by TCRdb on the 5' RACE reads, yielding one entry per CDR3 protein. The sample consists of about 350,000 distinct CDR3 sequences, 20% of them appearing once. Germline lookup yields CDR1 SGHVS and CDR2 FQNEAQ. The germline V and J ends were trimmed by 3 bases and 3 bases, with 11 bases remaining between them. CDR3 size: 14 residues. This clonotype was detected only a few times. The target antigen is unknown. The sequence was collected from a male donor with ankylosing spondylitis or in good health (not recorded which). Material for sequencing was blood, either unsorted or a sorted T cell fraction (not recorded which). This chain uses TRBV7-8 with TRBJ2-5; D perhaps matches TRBD1 (6 bases). The CDR3 is CASSFTRGEETQYF. The CDR3 DNA reads as TGTGCCAGCAGCTTCACCAGGGGTGAAGAGACCCAGTACTTC.